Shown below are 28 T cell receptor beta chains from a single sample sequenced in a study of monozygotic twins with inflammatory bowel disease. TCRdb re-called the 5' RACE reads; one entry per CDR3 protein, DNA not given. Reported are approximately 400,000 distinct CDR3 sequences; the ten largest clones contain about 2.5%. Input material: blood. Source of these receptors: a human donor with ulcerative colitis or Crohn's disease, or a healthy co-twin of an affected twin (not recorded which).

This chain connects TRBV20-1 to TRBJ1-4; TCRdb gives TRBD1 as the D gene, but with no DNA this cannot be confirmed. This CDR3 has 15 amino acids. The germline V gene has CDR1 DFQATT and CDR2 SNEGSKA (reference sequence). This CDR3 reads CSVPKGDRSVGKLFF.

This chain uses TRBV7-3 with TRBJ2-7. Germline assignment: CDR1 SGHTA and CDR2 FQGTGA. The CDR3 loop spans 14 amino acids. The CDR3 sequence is CASSFQGSSDEQYF.

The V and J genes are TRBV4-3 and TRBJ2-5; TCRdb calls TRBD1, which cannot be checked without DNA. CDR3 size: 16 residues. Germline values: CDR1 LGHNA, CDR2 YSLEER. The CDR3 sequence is CASSQAATGGGETQYF.

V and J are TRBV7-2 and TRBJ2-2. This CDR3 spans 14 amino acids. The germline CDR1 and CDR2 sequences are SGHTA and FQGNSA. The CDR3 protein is CASSLIEYTGELFF.

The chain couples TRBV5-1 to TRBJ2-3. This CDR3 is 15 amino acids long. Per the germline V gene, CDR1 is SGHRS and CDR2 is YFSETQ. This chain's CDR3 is CASSLDGPDTDTQYF.

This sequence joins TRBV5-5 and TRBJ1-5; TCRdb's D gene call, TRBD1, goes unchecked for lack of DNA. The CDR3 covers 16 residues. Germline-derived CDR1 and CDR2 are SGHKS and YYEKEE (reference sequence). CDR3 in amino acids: CASSATAGGDGQPQHF.

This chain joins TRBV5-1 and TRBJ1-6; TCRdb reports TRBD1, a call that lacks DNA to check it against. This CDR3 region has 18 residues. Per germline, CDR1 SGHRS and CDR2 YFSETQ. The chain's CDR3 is CASSLGARDQGYNSPLHF.

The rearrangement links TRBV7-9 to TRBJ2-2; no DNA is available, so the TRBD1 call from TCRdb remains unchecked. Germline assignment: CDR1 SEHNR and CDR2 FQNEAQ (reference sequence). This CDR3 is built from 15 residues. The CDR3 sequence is CASSPTRGVTGELFF.

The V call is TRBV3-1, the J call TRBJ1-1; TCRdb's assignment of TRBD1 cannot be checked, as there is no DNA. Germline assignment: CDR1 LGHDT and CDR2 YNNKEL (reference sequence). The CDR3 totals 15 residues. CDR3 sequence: CASSRPGLGDTEAFF.

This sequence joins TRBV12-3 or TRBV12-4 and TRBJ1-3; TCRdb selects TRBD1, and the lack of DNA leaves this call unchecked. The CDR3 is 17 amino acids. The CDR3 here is CASRSTRVDPSGNTIYF.

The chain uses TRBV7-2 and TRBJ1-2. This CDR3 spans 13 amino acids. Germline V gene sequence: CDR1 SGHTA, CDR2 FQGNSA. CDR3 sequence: CASSLYGEDGYTF.

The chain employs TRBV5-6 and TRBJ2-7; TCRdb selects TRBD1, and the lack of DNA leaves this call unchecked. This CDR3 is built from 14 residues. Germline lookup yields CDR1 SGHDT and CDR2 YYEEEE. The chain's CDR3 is CASSPGDRFYEQYF.

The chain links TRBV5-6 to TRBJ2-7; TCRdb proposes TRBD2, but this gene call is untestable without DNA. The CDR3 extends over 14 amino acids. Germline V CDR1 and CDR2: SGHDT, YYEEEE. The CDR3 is CASSFGIGSYEQYF.

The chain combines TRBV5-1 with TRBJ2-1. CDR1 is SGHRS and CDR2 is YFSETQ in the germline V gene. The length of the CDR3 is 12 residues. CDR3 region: CASSLEPNEQFF.

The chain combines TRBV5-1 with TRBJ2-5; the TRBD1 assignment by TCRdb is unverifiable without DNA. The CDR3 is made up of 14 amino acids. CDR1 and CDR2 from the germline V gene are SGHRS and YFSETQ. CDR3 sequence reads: CASSYRGGRETQYF.

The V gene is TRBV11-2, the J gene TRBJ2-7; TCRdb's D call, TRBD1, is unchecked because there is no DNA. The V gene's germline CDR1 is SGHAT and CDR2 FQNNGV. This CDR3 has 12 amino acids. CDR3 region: CASSFSGDEQYF.

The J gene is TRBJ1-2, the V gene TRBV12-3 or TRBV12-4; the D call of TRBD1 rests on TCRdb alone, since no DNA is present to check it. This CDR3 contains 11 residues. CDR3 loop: CASSSRAGYTF.

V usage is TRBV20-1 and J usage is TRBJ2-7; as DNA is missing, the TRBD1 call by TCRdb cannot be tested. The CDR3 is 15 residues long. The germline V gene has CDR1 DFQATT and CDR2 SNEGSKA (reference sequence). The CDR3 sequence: CSARDSQPQPYEQYF.

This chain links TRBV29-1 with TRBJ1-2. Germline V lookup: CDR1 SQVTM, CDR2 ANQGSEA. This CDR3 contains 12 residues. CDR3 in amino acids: CSVEYARSGYTF.

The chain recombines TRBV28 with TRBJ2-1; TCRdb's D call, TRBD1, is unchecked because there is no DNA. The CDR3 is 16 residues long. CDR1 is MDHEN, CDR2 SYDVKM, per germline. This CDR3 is CASSLSPATTDNEQFF.

Here the CDR3 reads CASSQLGGASYNEQFF. This rearrangement joins TRBV4-2 to TRBJ2-1. CDR1 is LGHNA, CDR2 YNFKEQ, per germline. The CDR3 is 16 amino acids.

This chain's CDR3 is CASGGVDTYGYTF. J is TRBJ1-2 and V is TRBV5-1. Germline V gene lookup returns CDR1 SGHRS and CDR2 YFSETQ. The CDR3 spans 13 residues.

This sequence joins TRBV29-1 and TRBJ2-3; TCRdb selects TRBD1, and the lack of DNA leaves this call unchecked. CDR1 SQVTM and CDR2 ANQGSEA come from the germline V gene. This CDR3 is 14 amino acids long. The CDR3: CSVLGGGGTDTQYF.

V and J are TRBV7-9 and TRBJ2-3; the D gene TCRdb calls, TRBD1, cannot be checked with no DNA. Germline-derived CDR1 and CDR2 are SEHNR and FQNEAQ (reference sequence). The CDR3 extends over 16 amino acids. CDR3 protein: CASSFLEGGSTDTQYF.

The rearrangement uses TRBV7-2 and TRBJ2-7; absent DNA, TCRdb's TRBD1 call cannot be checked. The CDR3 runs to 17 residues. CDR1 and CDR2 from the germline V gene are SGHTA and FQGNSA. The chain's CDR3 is CASSPTPRQFLTYEQYF. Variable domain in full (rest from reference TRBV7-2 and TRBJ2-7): GAGVSQSPSNKVTEKGKDVELRCDPISGHTALYWYRQSLGQGLEFLIYFQGNSAPDKSGLPSDRFSAERTGGSVSTLTIQRTQQEDSAVYLCASSPTPRQFLTYEQYFGPGTRLTVT.

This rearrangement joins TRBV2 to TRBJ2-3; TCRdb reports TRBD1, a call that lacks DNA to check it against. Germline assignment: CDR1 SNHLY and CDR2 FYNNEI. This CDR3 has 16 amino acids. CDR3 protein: CASKGIREQGADTQYF. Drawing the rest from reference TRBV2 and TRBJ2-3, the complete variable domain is EPEVTQTPSHQVTQMGQEVILRCVPISNHLYFYWYRQILGQKVEFLVSFYNNEISEKSEIFDDQFSVERPDGSNFTLKIRSTKLEDSAMYFCASKGIREQGADTQYFGPGTRLTVL.

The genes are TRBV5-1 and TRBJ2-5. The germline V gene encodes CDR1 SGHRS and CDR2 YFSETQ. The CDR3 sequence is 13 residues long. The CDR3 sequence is CASQQNIGETQYF.

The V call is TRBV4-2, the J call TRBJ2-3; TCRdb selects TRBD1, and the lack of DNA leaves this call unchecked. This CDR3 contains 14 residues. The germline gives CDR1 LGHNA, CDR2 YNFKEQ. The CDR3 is CASSPGQSTDTQYF.